This T cell receptor (beta chain) originates from a study of shared clonotypes between healthy human individuals. Study-level background: Researchers drew samples from two women and a few men aged 18 to 49. The plates for each donor numbered three CD4 naive, three CD4 memory, two CD8 naive and one CD8 memory. General study results and limits: As a rule, naive subsets had a larger estimated richness than memory subsets.

From germline, CDR1 is SGHVS and CDR2 FQNEAQ. Trimming cost V 0 bases and J 3 bases, with 9 bases left between them. This CDR3 contains 15 residues. Each subset's genomic DNA was shared equally among a number of immunoSEQ plates. Sequencing was performed with immunoSEQ multiplex PCR; in TCRdb, only in-frame clones are kept and a portion is missing. Found here are about 680,000 clones, 92% of them singletons; the top ten hold approximately 22%. Comment on this clone: No antigen is known for it.

Naive-designated CD8 cells lacked CD45RO, were positively enriched for CCR7, and omitted terminally differentiated effector memory CD45RA+ cells. This sequence was found in a man aged 25 to 45 in good health. The rearrangement joins TRBV7-8 to TRBJ2-1, with D possibly TRBD2 on 5 matching bases. The specimen was naive CD8+ T cells sorted from blood. The CDR3 is CASSLALAHYNEQFF. The CDR3 DNA is TGTGCCAGCAGCTTAGCATTAGCGCACTACAATGAGCAGTTCTTC.